This T cell receptor (beta chain) was retrieved from a study of regulatory T cells in long-lasting Graves disease. Germline CDR1 SQVTM, CDR2 ANQGSEA. This CDR3 contains 13 residues. The V and J ends lost 2 bases and 3 bases respectively, with 11 bases between them. The authors built TCR beta libraries using iRepertoire HTBI primers and Arm-PCR of CDR3 regions. TCRdb analysed the multiplex PCR reads with MiXCR anew, one entry per CDR3 protein. The table lists 310,000 or so distinct CDR3 sequences, 20% to 25% of them singletons. Broader study findings: TRBV28 was favored in persistent disease, as were TRBJ1-2 and TRBJ2-5. The work looked only at peripheral blood and did not look at thyroid tissue.

This clonotype showed up just a few times. Its antigen is not known. Sample time point: persistent/refractory GD, antithyroid drugs over 5 years with positive TRAb. Scientists built the TCR library using RNA that was extracted from PBMCs. The input for sequencing was peripheral blood mononuclear cells (PBMCs), taken when the disease was refractory, from a patient treated with antithyroid drugs. The chain joins TRBV29-1 to TRBJ2-7; D is uncertain. This clonotype was obtained from a female donor with Graves disease. The CDR3 loop is CSVELGQNYEQYF. In nucleotides, the CDR3 is TGCAGCGTTGAATTGGGTCAAAACTACGAGCAGTACTTC.